A single sample gave rise to the 15 T cell receptor beta chains below, sequenced in a study of OX40 agonist ivuxolimab in advanced cancers. The method was immunoSEQ multiplex PCR; TCRdb's version includes in-frame clones alone and lacks a portion of them. The repertoire holds approximately 66,000 clones, more than 70% seen once, with 0.45% to 0.6% in the top ten. The sample was CD4+ or CD8+ T cells sorted from blood, taken in a trial of the OX40 agonist ivuxolimab. These receptor sequences come from an adult with an advanced solid tumor such as melanoma, head and neck, liver or kidney cancer.

J is TRBJ2-7 and V is TRBV7-2, with TRBD1 as a possible D gene (6 bases). The CDR3 covers 11 residues. Germline CDR1 is SGHTA and CDR2 is FQGNSA. Trimming left V 5 bases short and J 11 bases short, with 13 bases between. The DNA for the CDR3 is TGTGCCAGCAGCGCAGGACAGATGAAGTACTTC. Its translation: CASSAGQMKYF.

This sequence joins TRBV9 and TRBJ2-5; 11 bases line up with TRBD2. Germline V gene lookup returns CDR1 SGDLS and CDR2 YYNGEE. This CDR3 has 14 residues. V lost 5 bases, J lost 1 base, and 1 base stayed unmatched. CDR3 sequence: CASSGTSGQETQYF. As DNA, the CDR3 is TGTGCCAGCAGTGGGACTAGCGGCCAAGAGACCCAGTACTTC. The full variable domain, its missing parts supplied by reference TRBV9 and TRBJ2-5, is DSGVTQTPKHLITATGQRVTLRCSPRSGDLSVYWYQQSLDQGLQFLIQYYNGEERAKGNILERFSAQQFPDLHSELNLSSLELGDSALYFCASSGTSGQETQYFGPGTRLLVL.

The V and J genes are TRBV5-1 and TRBJ2-2, with TRBD2 matching over 8 bases. CDR1 SGHRS and CDR2 YFSETQ come from the germline V gene. CDR3 size: 15 residues. Trimming removed 4 bases from V and 5 bases from J; junction bases left unmatched: 7. This chain's CDR3 is CASSRPGGVTGELFF. The CDR3 nucleotides are TGCGCCAGCAGCCGTCCCGGGGGGGTTACCGGGGAGCTGTTTTTT. The entire variable domain, with the rest obtained from reference TRBV5-1 and TRBJ2-2, is as follows: KAGVTQTPRYLIKTRGQQVTLSCSPISGHRSVSWYQQTPGQGLQFLFEYFSETQRNKGNFPGRFSGRQFSNSRSEMNVSTLELGDSALYLCASSRPGGVTGELFFGEGSRLTVL.

The genes are TRBV28 and TRBJ2-2; TRBD1 agrees at 7 bases. Germline V gives CDR1 MDHEN, CDR2 SYDVKM. V shed 8 bases and J 4 bases; nucleotides not matched to a gene: 4. This CDR3 region has 13 residues. The CDR3 DNA reads as TGTGCCAGCGGTAGGGGGCCCACCGGGGAGCTGTTTTTT. Translating gives CASGRGPTGELFF.

The chain has TRBV6-6 and TRBJ2-1; TRBD2 is a possible D gene (6 bases). The germline gives CDR1 MNHNY, CDR2 SVGAGI (reference sequence). Trimming removed 7 bases from V and 2 bases from J, with 12 bases in between. This CDR3 spans 14 amino acids. The chain's CDR3 is CASTPSAAYNEQFF. In DNA, the CDR3 is TGTGCCAGCACCCCTAGCGCTGCCTACAATGAGCAGTTCTTC.

V gene TRBV19 combines with J gene TRBJ2-3; D is uncertain. CDR3 length: 12 amino acids. The germline V gene encodes CDR1 LNHDA and CDR2 SQIVND (reference sequence). V was trimmed by 1 base and J by 8 bases, leaving 7 bases between them. CDR3 protein: CASSIGSSTQYF. The DNA for the CDR3 is TGTGCCAGTAGTATAGGTAGTAGTACGCAGTATTTT.

The CDR3 DNA is TGTGCCAGCAGCGCCCAACAGGGGATCACTGAAGCTTTCTTT. It yields the protein CASSAQQGITEAFF. This chain connects TRBV9 to TRBJ1-1, with TRBD1 matching over 7 bases. The length of the CDR3 is 14 residues. V was pared by 3 bases and J by 4 bases, with 6 bases of the junction left unmatched. Germline CDR1 reads SGDLS; CDR2 reads YYNGEE.

The CDR3 nucleotides read TGTGCCAGCTCACCCGCGGCGGGAGATTCACCCCTCCACTTT. Its protein product is CASSPAAGDSPLHF. V gene TRBV18 combines with J gene TRBJ1-6; D is unresolved. Trimming left V 3 bases short and J 8 bases short, with 11 bases between. Per the germline V gene, CDR1 is KGHSH and CDR2 is LQKENI. The CDR3 runs 14 residues.

In its sample, this clone was seen a few times. V and J are TRBV20-1 and TRBJ1-1; possible D gene TRBD1, 5 bases. CDR3 length: 11 amino acids. V was clipped by 7 bases and J by 2 bases, with 8 bases between them. The germline V gene has CDR1 DFQATT and CDR2 SNEGSKA (reference sequence). The CDR3 nucleotides read TGCAGTGACCAGGGCAACACTGAAGCTTTCTTT. Translated, it gives CSDQGNTEAFF.

This sequence joins TRBV28 and TRBJ1-2; D uncertain. Per the germline V gene, CDR1 is MDHEN and CDR2 is SYDVKM. The CDR3 loop spans 14 amino acids. With 2 bases removed from V and 5 bases from J, the gap between germline ends came to 12 bases. As DNA, the CDR3 is TGTGCCAGCAGTTTAACTGGGCTAGGTTATGGCTACACCTTC. Amino acid sequence: CASSLTGLGYGYTF.

The chain recombines TRBV6-5 with TRBJ1-1; maybe TRBD1 (5 bases). The V end lost 5 bases, the J end lost 8 bases, and 15 bases lay between the germline ends. The CDR3 loop spans 13 amino acids. Per germline, CDR1 MNHEY and CDR2 SVGAGI. This CDR3 is CASSNRDGGEAFF. DNA of the CDR3: TGTGCCAGCAGTAACCGGGACGGTGGCGAAGCTTTCTTT.

The chain links TRBV6-5 to TRBJ1-2, with 10 nucleotides matching TRBD1. The germline V gene has CDR1 MNHEY and CDR2 SVGAGI. The ends lost 6 bases at V and 8 bases at J; junction bases unmatched: 12. This CDR3 spans 15 amino acids. The CDR3 coding sequence is TGTGCCAGCAGGCCCGGGACAGGGGATTTCGGGGGCTACACCTTC. This translates into CASRPGTGDFGGYTF.

This clone was found once. V usage is TRBV10-3 and J usage is TRBJ1-5, with D possibly being TRBD1 (5 bases). The CDR3 extends over 15 amino acids. CDR1 is ENHRY, CDR2 SYGVKD, per germline. With 3 bases removed from V and 2 bases from J, the gap between germline ends came to 11 bases. CDR3 sequence: CAISDGTGRNQPQHF. The CDR3 nucleotides are TGTGCCATCAGTGACGGGACGGGGCGCAATCAGCCCCAGCATTTT.

The chain recombines TRBV29-1 with TRBJ1-4; 8 bases are shared with TRBD1. Germline values: CDR1 SQVTM, CDR2 ANQGSEA. J lost 8 bases, V lost 2 bases, and 13 bases had no gene match. The CDR3 length is 16 residues. The CDR3 coding sequence is TGCAGCGTTGAATGGGCCGGGGGGACAGGAGAAGAAAAACTGTTTTTT. It encodes CSVEWAGGTGEEKLFF.

The chain combines TRBV2 with TRBJ2-1, with D possibly TRBD1 on 5 matching bases. The V end was cut by 2 bases, the J end by 4 bases, with 9 bases between. The CDR3 loop spans 14 amino acids. Germline lookup yields CDR1 SNHLY and CDR2 FYNNEI. The CDR3 loop is CASSEQGRYNEQFF. DNA of the CDR3: TGTGCCAGCAGTGAACAGGGAAGATACAATGAGCAGTTCTTC.